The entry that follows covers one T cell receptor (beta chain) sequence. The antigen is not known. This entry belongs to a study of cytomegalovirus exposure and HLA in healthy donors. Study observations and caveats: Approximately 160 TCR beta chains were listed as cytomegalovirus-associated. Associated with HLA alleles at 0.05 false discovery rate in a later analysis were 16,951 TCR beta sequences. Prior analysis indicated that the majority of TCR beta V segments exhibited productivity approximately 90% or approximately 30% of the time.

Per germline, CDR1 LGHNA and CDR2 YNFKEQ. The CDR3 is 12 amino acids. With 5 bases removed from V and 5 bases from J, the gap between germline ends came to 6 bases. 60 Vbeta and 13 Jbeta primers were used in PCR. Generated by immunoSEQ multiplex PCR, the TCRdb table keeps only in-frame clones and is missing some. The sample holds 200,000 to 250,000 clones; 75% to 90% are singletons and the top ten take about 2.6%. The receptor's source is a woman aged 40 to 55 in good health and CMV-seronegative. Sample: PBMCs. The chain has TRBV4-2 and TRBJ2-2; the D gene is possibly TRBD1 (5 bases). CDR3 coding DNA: TGTGCCAGCAGCGACAGTACCGGGGAGCTGTTTTTT. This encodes CASSDSTGELFF.